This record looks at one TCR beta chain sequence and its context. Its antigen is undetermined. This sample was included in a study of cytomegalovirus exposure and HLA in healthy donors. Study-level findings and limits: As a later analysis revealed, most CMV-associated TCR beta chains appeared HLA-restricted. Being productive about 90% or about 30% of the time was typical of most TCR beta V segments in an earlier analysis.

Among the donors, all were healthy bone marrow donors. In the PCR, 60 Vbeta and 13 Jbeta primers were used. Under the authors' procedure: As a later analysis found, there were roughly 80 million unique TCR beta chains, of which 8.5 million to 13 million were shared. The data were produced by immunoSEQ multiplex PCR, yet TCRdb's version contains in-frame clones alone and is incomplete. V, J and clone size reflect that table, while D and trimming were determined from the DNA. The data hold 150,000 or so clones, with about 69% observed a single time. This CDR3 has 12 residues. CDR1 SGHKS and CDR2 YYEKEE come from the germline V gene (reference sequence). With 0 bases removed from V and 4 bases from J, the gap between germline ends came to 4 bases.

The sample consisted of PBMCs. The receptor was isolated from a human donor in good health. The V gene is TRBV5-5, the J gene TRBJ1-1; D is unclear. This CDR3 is CASSLGSTEAFF. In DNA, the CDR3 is TGTGCCAGCAGCTTGGGTAGCACTGAAGCTTTCTTT.